This TCR beta chain was captured in a study of cytotoxic CD8 clonotypes in ibrutinib-treated CLL. The wider study: Among the patients, roughly ten presented as relapsed/refractory and around 16 as treatment-naive; 17 to 18 showed unmutated IGHV. General study points: At baseline, clonality was higher than in age-matched healthy donors and correlated with CD8+ counts. Public clonotypes, rarely seen, contracted or held steady on treatment.

Libraries of TCR beta were made from roughly 1.8 micrograms of genomic DNA that came from cryopreserved PBMCs. CDR3 size: 13 residues. The germline gives CDR1 SQVTM, CDR2 ANQGSEA. V dropped 3 bases and J dropped 5 bases, with 12 bases sitting between them. Repertoires were generated with immunoSEQ multiplex PCR, while TCRdb's copy carries only in-frame clones and drops some. Altogether approximately 340,000 clones are present, 67% being singletons, with the ten largest covering roughly 6.7%. A few counts support this clone. Its antigen is as yet unknown. The origin of this receptor is a human donor with chronic lymphocytic leukemia. Sequencing used PBMCs, obtained after 36 months of ibrutinib treatment. The rearrangement uses TRBV29-1 and TRBJ2-3; D is unclear. The CDR3 DNA is TGCAGCGTTGAGGGTCAGCTGGGAGATACGCAGTATTTT. This gives the protein CSVEGQLGDTQYF.